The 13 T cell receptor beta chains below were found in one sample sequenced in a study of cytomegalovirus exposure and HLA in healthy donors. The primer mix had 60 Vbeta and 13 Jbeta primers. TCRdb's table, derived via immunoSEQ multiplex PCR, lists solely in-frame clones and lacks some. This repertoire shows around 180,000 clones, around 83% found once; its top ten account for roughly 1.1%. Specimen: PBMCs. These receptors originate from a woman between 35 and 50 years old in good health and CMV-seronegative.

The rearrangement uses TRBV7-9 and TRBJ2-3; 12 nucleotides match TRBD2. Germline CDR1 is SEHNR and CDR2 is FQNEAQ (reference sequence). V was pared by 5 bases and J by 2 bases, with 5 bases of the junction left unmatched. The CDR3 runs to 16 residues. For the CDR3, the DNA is TGTGCCAGCAGCCCCCTAGCGGGAGGGATCACAGATACGCAGTATTTT. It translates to CASSPLAGGITDTQYF.

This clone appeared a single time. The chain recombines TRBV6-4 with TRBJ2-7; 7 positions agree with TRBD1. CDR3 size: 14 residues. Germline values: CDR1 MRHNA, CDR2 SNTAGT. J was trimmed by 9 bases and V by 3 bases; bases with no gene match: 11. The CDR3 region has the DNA TGTGCCAGCAGTGAGGGTGGACAGGCACCTTGGCAGTACGTC. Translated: CASSEGGQAPWQYV.

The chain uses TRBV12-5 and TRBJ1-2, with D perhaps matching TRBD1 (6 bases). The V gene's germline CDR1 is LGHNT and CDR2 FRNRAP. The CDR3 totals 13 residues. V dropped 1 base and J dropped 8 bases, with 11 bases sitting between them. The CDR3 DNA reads TGTGCTAGTGGTTTGGGAGACAGGAACGGCTACACCTTC. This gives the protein CASGLGDRNGYTF.

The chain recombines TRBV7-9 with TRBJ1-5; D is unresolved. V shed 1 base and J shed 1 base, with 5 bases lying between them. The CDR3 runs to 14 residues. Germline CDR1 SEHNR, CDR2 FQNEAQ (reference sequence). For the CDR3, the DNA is TGTGCCAGCAGCTTAGGGCAGAGCAATCAGCCCCAGCATTTT. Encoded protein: CASSLGQSNQPQHF. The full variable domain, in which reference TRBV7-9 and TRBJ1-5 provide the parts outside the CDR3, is DTGVSQNPRHKITKRGQNVTFRCDPISEHNRLYWYRQTLGQGPEFLTYFQNEAQLEKSRLLSDRFSAERPKGSFSTLEIQRTEQGDSAMYLCASSLGQSNQPQHFGDGTRLSIL.

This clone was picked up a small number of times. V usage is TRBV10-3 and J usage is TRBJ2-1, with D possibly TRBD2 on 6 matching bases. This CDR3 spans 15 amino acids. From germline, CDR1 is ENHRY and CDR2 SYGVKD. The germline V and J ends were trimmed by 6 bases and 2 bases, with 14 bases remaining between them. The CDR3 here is CAIRGKGGTYNEQFF. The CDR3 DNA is TGTGCCATCAGGGGCAAGGGCGGGACCTACAATGAGCAGTTCTTC.

Written as DNA, the CDR3 is TGTGCCAGCAGTCGCCGAGAGGCCTCCTACGAGCAGTACTTC. Its translation is CASSRREASYEQYF. The rearrangement uses TRBV6-5 and TRBJ2-7; D is unresolved. The germline V gene has CDR1 MNHEY and CDR2 SVGAGI. The CDR3 extends over 14 amino acids. Trimming removed 5 bases from V and 0 bases from J, with 11 bases in between.

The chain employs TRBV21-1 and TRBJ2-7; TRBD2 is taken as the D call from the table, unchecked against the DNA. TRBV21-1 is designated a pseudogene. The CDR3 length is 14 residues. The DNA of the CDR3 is TGTGCCAGCAGCAAATATGCGGGCTCCTACGAGCAGTACGTC. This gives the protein CASSKYAGSYEQYV.

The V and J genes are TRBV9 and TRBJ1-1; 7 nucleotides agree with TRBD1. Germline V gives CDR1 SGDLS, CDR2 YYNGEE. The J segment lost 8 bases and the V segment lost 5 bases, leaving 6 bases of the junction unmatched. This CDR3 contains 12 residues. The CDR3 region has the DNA TGTGCCAGCAGACGCATACAGGGGGAAGCTTTCTTT. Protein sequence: CASRRIQGEAFF.

CDR3 in DNA: TGCGCCAGCAGCGAGGGGGGGGAGGGCCGTCGTTTGGAGTACGTC. It encodes CASSEGGEGRRLEYV. V is TRBV5-1 and J is TRBJ2-7, with D maybe TRBD2 (7 bases). This CDR3 contains 15 residues. CDR1 is SGHRS and CDR2 is YFSETQ in the germline V gene. V was trimmed by 4 bases and J by 11 bases, leaving 25 bases between them.

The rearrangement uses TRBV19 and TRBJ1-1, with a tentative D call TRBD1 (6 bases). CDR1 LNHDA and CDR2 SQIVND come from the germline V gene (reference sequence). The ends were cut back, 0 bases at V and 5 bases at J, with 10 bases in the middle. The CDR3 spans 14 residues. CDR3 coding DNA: TGTGCCAGTAGTATAGAGGGAGGGGGGACTGAAGCTTTCTTT. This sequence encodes CASSIEGGGTEAFF.

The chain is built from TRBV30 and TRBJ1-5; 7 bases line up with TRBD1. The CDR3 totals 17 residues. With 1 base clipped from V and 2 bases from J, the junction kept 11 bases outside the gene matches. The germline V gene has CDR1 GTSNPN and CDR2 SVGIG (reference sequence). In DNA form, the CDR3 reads TGTGCCTGGAGTGATACGGCAAGGGGGCTGGGCAATCAGCCCCAGCATTTT. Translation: CAWSDTARGLGNQPQHF.

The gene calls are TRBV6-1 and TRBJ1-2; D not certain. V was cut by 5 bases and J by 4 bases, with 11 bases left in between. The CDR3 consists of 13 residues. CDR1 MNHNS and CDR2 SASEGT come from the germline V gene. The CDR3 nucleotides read TGTGCCAGCAGTCATCCTGGCCGCTATGGCTACACCTTC. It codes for CASSHPGRYGYTF.

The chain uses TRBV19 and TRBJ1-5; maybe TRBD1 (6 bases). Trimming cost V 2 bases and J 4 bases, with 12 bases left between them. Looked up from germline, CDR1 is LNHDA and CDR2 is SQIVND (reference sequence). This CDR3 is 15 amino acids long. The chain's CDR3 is CASSIRTVLNQPQHF. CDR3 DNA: TGTGCCAGTAGTATACGGACAGTTCTGAATCAGCCCCAGCATTTT.